This T cell receptor (beta chain) came from a study of blood T cell repertoires in COVID-19. Assay: immunoSEQ multiplex PCR; the TCRdb copy retains only in-frame clones and omits some. The sample comprises 450,000 to 500,000 clones, approximately 83% of which are singletons, and under 4% rests with the top ten. This clone was detected a few times. There are 14 residues in the CDR3. In germline, CDR1 is MNHNY, CDR2 SVGAGI (reference sequence). V shed 4 bases and J shed 6 bases, with 12 bases lying between them. The J gene is TRBJ2-2, the V gene TRBV6-6; D is uncertain. Sample: peripheral blood. This receptor was obtained from a human donor in a cohort sampled during active COVID-19. This chain's CDR3 is CASSSTAEAGELFF. In DNA, the CDR3 is TGTGCCAGCAGTTCCACGGCCGAGGCCGGGGAGCTGTTTTTT.